The 8 T cell receptor beta chains below were found in one sample sequenced in a study of spatial heterogeneity in lung cancer. TCRdb passed the 5' RACE reads through MiXCR, listing each CDR3 protein once. Found here are approximately 66,000 distinct CDR3 sequences, roughly 6.4% of them singletons; the top ten hold around 15%. Time point in this sample: sample taken at primary tumor resection. The sample in question was PBMCs, obtained at surgery. All receptors derive from a female donor with early-stage non-small cell lung cancer.

The chain joins TRBV12-3 or TRBV12-4 to TRBJ1-4; TRBD1 aligns across 10 bases. CDR3 length: 15 amino acids. Trimming took 1 base from V and 8 from J; bases not matched to a gene: 4. The CDR3 coding sequence is TGTGCCAGCAGTTTAGGACAGGGGGCCGACGAAAAACTGTTTTTT. Its protein is CASSLGQGADEKLFF.

This clonotype has at least ten counts. This rearrangement joins TRBV7-9 to TRBJ1-2; TRBD1 might be the D (5 bases). CDR3 length: 14 residues. Germline CDR1 reads SEHNR; CDR2 reads FQNEAQ (reference sequence). The V end lost 0 bases, the J end lost 3 bases, and 8 bases lay between the germline ends. The CDR3 region has the DNA TGTGCCAGCAGCTTAGCAGGGGCGGACTATGGCTACACCTTC. It is translated as CASSLAGADYGYTF.

The gene calls are TRBV29-1 and TRBJ2-2; D may be TRBD1 (6 bases). This CDR3 contains 12 residues. Trimming removed 6 bases from V and 6 bases from J, with 11 bases in between. Germline V gives CDR1 SQVTM, CDR2 ANQGSEA. The CDR3 nucleotides read TGCAGCGTCTCAGGGGTTCCCGGGGAGCTGTTTTTT. Protein: CSVSGVPGELFF.

The table lists this clonotype with a few counts. J is TRBJ2-2 and V is TRBV18; D may be TRBD1 (5 bases). The CDR3 runs to 17 residues. Germline V gives CDR1 KGHSH, CDR2 LQKENI. The ends were cut back, 1 base at V and 1 base at J, with 13 bases in the middle. The CDR3 DNA follows: TGTGCCAGCTCACCACGTGCAACAGGCGGGAACACCGGGGAGCTGTTTTTT. Protein product: CASSPRATGGNTGELFF.

The chain uses TRBV6-5 and TRBJ1-5; possibly TRBD1 for D (6 bases). V lost 6 bases to trimming and J lost 1 base, with 13 bases between them. Germline V gives CDR1 MNHEY, CDR2 SVGAGI. This CDR3 is 15 amino acids long. CDR3 residues: CASSPGGGSNQPQHF. Written as DNA, the CDR3 is TGTGCCAGCAGCCCCGGGGGCGGAAGCAATCAGCCCCAGCATTTT.

This clonotype was detected ten times or more. The chain combines TRBV5-1 with TRBJ2-3, with unresolved D. Germline CDR1 SGHRS, CDR2 YFSETQ. V lost 4 bases and J 2 bases, leaving 11 bases between the germline ends. The CDR3 consists of 14 residues. The chain's CDR3 is CASSPLVNTDTQYF. The CDR3 bases are TGCGCCAGCAGCCCACTGGTTAACACAGATACGCAGTATTTT.

This clonotype came up many times. This chain uses TRBV20-1 with TRBJ2-1; 11 bases are shared with TRBD2. Germline CDR1 is DFQATT and CDR2 is SNEGSKA (reference sequence). The CDR3 sequence is 16 residues long. V shed 0 bases and J 9 bases; nucleotides not matched to a gene: 10. As DNA, the CDR3 is TGCAGTGCTAGAGATATGGGTAGCGGGGGGGCCCTTGAGCAGTTCTTC. It codes for CSARDMGSGGALEQFF.

This clonotype was detected many times. The chain uses TRBV11-3 and TRBJ2-1, with 10 bases that match TRBD1. CDR3 size: 15 residues. CDR1 SGHNT and CDR2 YENEEA come from the germline V gene. Trimming took 5 bases from V and 4 from J; bases not matched to a gene: 5. Written as DNA, the CDR3 is TGTGCCAGCAGCCCCGGGGACAGGGGATACAATGAGCAGTTCTTC. Translating gives CASSPGDRGYNEQFF.